This T cell receptor (beta chain) was captured by sequencing in a study of vaccination effects on CD4 cells after COVID-19. Only in-frame clones appear in the TCRdb table, and some are missing; sequencing was by immunoSEQ multiplex PCR. This repertoire shows 26,000 or so clones, around 82% found once; its top ten account for around 16%. For this clone: Its antigen is not known.

Overall study results and limits: New vaccine-induced clones made up most post-vaccine spike-reactive clones in convalescents.

Viral peptide pool expansion of antigen-specific CD4+ T cells preceded sequencing in the ViraFEST assay. The authors isolated CD4+ T cells after 9 to 10 days of culture. Between March and December 2020, the person had a SARS-CoV-2 infection that PCR confirmed. The junction had 6 bases not matched to a gene; V was cut back by 4 bases and J by 2 bases. From germline, CDR1 is SNHLY and CDR2 FYNNEI. The CDR3 loop spans 15 amino acids. The chain combines TRBV2 with TRBJ1-2; TRBD1 agrees at 8 bases. This receptor was obtained from a human donor who had a prior SARS-CoV-2 infection. The sequences come from CD4+ T cells from PBMCs cultured with HCoV-NL63 spike peptides, collected before COVID-19 vaccination. CDR3 residues: CASSVDRGGNYGYTF. In DNA, the CDR3 is TGTGCCAGCAGTGTTGACAGGGGTGGAAACTATGGCTACACCTTC.